The rows below give T cell receptor beta chains drawn from one sample of a study of radiotherapy plus CTLA-4 blockade in lung cancer. Repertoires were generated with immunoSEQ multiplex PCR, while TCRdb's copy carries only in-frame clones and drops some. The top ten hold 8.3% of the sample, which has some 45,000 clones, 70% to 80% seen once. The sequenced sample was peripheral blood, obtained from a patient treated with radiotherapy plus ipilimumab. These receptors all stem from a human donor with non-small cell lung cancer who had stable disease on radiotherapy plus ipilimumab. Both conserved end residues are part of each CDR3. The order of the fields is J gene, clone size, D gene, V gene, CDR3 DNA, CDR3 protein. D genes are given only for firm matches. A clone size is listed for some rows: how often the clone was seen (once, few, many), or a class if it is expanded.

TRBJ1-6 - - TRBV2 TGTGCCAGCAGCCCCAGGACAGCTCCTAATTCACCCCTCCACTTT CASSPRTAPNSPLHF
TRBJ1-3 - - TRBV5-4 TGTGCCAGCAGCCCTGGGGGGTTGTCTGGAAACACCATATATTTT CASSPGGLSGNTIYF
TRBJ2-7 - - TRBV11-2 TGTGCCAGCAGCGCTATTAGGGGTTTAAGCGAGCAGTACTTC CASSAIRGLSEQYF
TRBJ2-7 - TRBD1 TRBV18 TGTGCCAGCGGAGACCAGGGGGTCACCTACGAGCAGTACTTC CASGDQGVTYEQYF
TRBJ1-1 - - TRBV28 TGTGCCAGCAGTTTAGTCGGGGGAGCTTTCTTT CASSLVGGAFF
TRBJ1-5 - - TRBV12-1 TGTGCCAGCAGCTTTTTCCGATCCTACTTCTATAGCAATCAGCCCCAGCATTTT CASSFFRSYFYSNQPQHF
TRBJ2-1 - - TRBV10-3 TGTGCCATCAGTAGGGGATCCCCCTACAATGAGCAGTTCTTC CAISRGSPYNEQFF
TRBJ1-2 - TRBD1 TRBV28 TGTGCCAGCACGCATCAGGGGGCTGGCTACACCTTC CASTHQGAGYTF
TRBJ1-2 few TRBD1 TRBV28 TGTGCCAGCAGCTCCGGGACAGACCTATACTATGGCTACACCTTC CASSSGTDLYYGYTF
TRBJ1-4 - TRBD1 TRBV7-6 TGTGCCAGCAGACCTGGGACAGTTAATAATGAAAAACTGTTTTTT CASRPGTVNNEKLFF
TRBJ1-2 - - TRBV4-2 TGTGCCAGCAGCCAAGAACTTGGGACATGGGGTGCGGATGGCTACACCTTC CASSQELGTWGADGYTF
TRBJ1-1 - - TRBV7-2 TGTGCCAGCAGCCCAGGACTGACTAACACTGAAGCTTTCTTT CASSPGLTNTEAFF
TRBJ1-1 - TRBD1 TRBV5-1 TGCGCCAGCAGCTTGGCCGGGCTGGGCAGGGGGGACACTGAAGCTTTCTTT CASSLAGLGRGDTEAFF
TRBJ2-1 few TRBD2 TRBV29-1 TGCAGCGTTGGCTCAGCGGGGGGGTCCTACAATGAGCAGTTCTTC CSVGSAGGSYNEQFF
TRBJ1-2 - - TRBV19 TGTGCCAGTAGCTTCGGTGGGGTAACTTCAACTAACTATGGCTACACCTTC CASSFGGVTSTNYGYTF